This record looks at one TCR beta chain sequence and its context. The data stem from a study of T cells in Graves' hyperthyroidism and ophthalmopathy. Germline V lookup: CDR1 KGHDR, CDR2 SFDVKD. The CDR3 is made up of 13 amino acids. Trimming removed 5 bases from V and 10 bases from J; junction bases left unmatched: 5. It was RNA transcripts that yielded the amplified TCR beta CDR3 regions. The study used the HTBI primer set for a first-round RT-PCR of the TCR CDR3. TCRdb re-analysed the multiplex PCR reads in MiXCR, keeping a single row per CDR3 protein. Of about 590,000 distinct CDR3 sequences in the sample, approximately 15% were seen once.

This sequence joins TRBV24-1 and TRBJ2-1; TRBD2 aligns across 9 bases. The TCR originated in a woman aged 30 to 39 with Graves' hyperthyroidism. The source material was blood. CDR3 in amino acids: CATSVASGTEQFF. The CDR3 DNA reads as TGTGCCACCAGTGTCGCTAGCGGGACGGAGCAGTTCTTC.